Listed here are 27 T cell receptor beta chains from one sample, sequenced in a study of T cell responses to AZD1222 COVID-19 vaccine. Sequencing used immunoSEQ multiplex PCR; TCRdb keeps in-frame clones, though not all of them. The data contain fewer than 150,000 clones, 88% of them singletons. Sequencing was performed on peripheral blood, taken on day 0 of AZD1222 vaccination. These receptors all come from an adult in good health.

This clone was counted a single time. V usage is TRBV30 and J usage is TRBJ1-1; tentatively, D is TRBD1 (6 bases). Trimming pared 8 bases from V and 6 bases from J, leaving 22 bases between. The CDR3 extends over 14 amino acids. The germline V gene encodes CDR1 GTSNPN and CDR2 SVGIG (reference sequence). CDR3 coding DNA: TGTGCCCGAAAAGGGGACATTGTTTCCGCTGAAGCTTTCTTT. Translated: CARKGDIVSAEAFF.

The rearrangement uses TRBV6-5 and TRBJ2-2; TRBD1 agrees at 7 bases. From germline, CDR1 is MNHEY and CDR2 SVGAGI. This CDR3 contains 15 residues. V gave up 6 bases and J gave up 2 bases; unmatched junction bases: 6. CDR3 protein: CASSLRQGNTGELFF. Written as DNA, the CDR3 is TGTGCCAGCAGCCTCCGACAGGGAAACACCGGGGAGCTGTTTTTT.

The chain couples TRBV25-1 to TRBJ1-2; unclear D gene. V was cut by 2 bases and J by 8 bases, with 18 bases left in between. The CDR3 consists of 15 residues. Germline V gene data show CDR1 as MGHDK and CDR2 as SYGVNS. CDR3 bases: TGTGCCAGCAGTGAACGGGCAATATCTATAAGGGGCTACACCTTC. Translated: CASSERAISIRGYTF.

The chain uses TRBV4-1 and TRBJ1-2; a weak D match, TRBD1 (6 bases). This CDR3 is 14 amino acids long. Germline CDR1 and CDR2: MGHRA and YSYEKL. V dropped 5 bases and J dropped 4 bases, with 14 bases sitting between them. The CDR3 sequence: CASSSPGALYGYTF. The CDR3 nucleotides read TGCGCCAGCAGCTCCCCAGGGGCCCTCTATGGCTACACCTTC.

This chain links TRBV6-5 with TRBJ1-5, with 7 bases fitting TRBD1. With 1 base clipped from V and 6 bases from J, the junction kept 3 bases outside the gene matches. CDR3 length: 14 residues. Germline V lookup: CDR1 MNHEY, CDR2 SVGAGI. The CDR3 region has the DNA TGTGCCAGCAGTTACTTAGGGGGCAGTCAGCCCCAGCATTTT. It yields the protein CASSYLGGSQPQHF.

This clone was recorded once. The J gene is TRBJ1-5, the V gene TRBV28; D is ambiguous. Germline loops: CDR1 MDHEN, CDR2 SYDVKM. The CDR3 spans 15 residues. Trimming stripped 5 bases from V and 4 bases from J, with 15 bases between. CDR3 DNA sequence: TGTGCCAGCAGTGCCAACAGCGTTTCTAATCAGCCCCAGCATTTT. Translating it yields CASSANSVSNQPQHF.

The rearrangement uses TRBV5-1 and TRBJ2-7; either TRBD1 or TRBD2 may fit D (5 bases each). From germline, CDR1 is SGHRS and CDR2 YFSETQ. The CDR3 has 15 amino acids. The V end was cut by 1 base, the J end by 0 bases, with 11 bases between. CDR3 coding DNA: TGCGCCAGCAGCTTGAAGCGGACATACTCCTACGAGCAGTACTTC. Translation: CASSLKRTYSYEQYF.

The genes are TRBV4-2 and TRBJ1-3, with TRBD1 matching 10 bases. CDR3 length equals 17 residues. Germline assignment: CDR1 LGHNA and CDR2 YNFKEQ. V shed 0 bases and J 2 bases; nucleotides not matched to a gene: 4. In DNA form, the CDR3 reads TGTGCCAGCAGCCAAGACTGGACAGGGGGTGCTGGAAACACCATATATTTT. It translates to CASSQDWTGGAGNTIYF.

This clone occurred once. This chain joins TRBV6-5 and TRBJ2-1; D is unclear. Trimming removed 8 bases from V and 2 bases from J, with 7 bases in between. The CDR3 extends over 12 amino acids. Germline CDR1 MNHEY, CDR2 SVGAGI. The CDR3 spells CASHSPYNEQFF. The CDR3, as DNA: TGTGCCAGCCACAGTCCCTACAATGAGCAGTTCTTC.

V gene TRBV12-3 or TRBV12-4 combines with J gene TRBJ1-2, with TRBD1 identical over 8 bases. V lost 6 bases, J lost 14 bases, and 14 bases stayed unmatched. CDR3 length equals 13 residues. CDR3 protein: CASSLDRDGPLTF. CDR3 DNA sequence: TGTGCCAGCAGCTTGGACAGGGATGGGCCTTTGACCTTC.

The J gene is TRBJ1-6, the V gene TRBV19; TRBD1 aligns across 7 bases. CDR3 size: 13 residues. Per germline, CDR1 LNHDA and CDR2 SQIVND (reference sequence). V lost 6 bases to trimming and J lost 10 bases; unmatched junction nucleotides: 6. DNA for the CDR3: TGTGCCAGTAGATCGACAGGGAACTCACCCCTCCACTTT. It encodes CASRSTGNSPLHF.

V is TRBV3-1 (or the pseudogene TRBV3-2) and J is TRBJ1-5, with D possibly being TRBD1 (5 bases). V was pared by 0 bases and J by 6 bases, with 9 bases between. Germline-derived CDR1 and CDR2 are LGHDT and YNNKEL (reference sequence). The CDR3 has 14 amino acids. This chain's CDR3 is CASSQDSRVQPQHF. DNA for the CDR3: TGTGCCAGCAGCCAAGATTCCAGGGTTCAGCCCCAGCATTTT.

This chain uses TRBV6-9 with TRBJ1-3; tentative D call: TRBD1 (5 bases). V gave up 7 bases and J gave up 3 bases, with 25 bases separating them. This CDR3 is built from 18 residues. Germline loops: CDR1 MNHGY, CDR2 SVAAGI. The CDR3 is CASTNNGERGLIGNTIYF. The CDR3 DNA reads as TGTGCCAGCACCAACAACGGGGAGAGGGGACTTATTGGAAACACCATATATTTT.

This clone was observed a handful of times. J is TRBJ2-7 and V is TRBV7-2; 7 positions agree with TRBD2. There are 17 residues in the CDR3. V shed 0 bases and J 2 bases; nucleotides not matched to a gene: 10. The germline V gene has CDR1 SGHTA and CDR2 FQGNSA. In DNA form, the CDR3 reads TGTGCCAGCAGCTTAGCATCGTGGGCTAGCGGAGCCTACGAGCAGTACTTC. The encoded protein is CASSLASWASGAYEQYF.

V gene TRBV5-8 combines with J gene TRBJ2-1; 12 nucleotides line up with TRBD2. V shed 4 bases and J 5 bases; nucleotides not matched to a gene: 4. The CDR3 is 15 amino acids. Germline V lookup: CDR1 SGHTS, CDR2 YDEGEE. The CDR3 region is CASSRRTSGDNEQFF. In nucleotides, the CDR3 is TGTGCCAGCAGCCGTCGGACTAGCGGGGACAATGAGCAGTTCTTC.

This chain links TRBV27 with TRBJ1-1; D not certain. Germline V gene data show CDR1 as MNHEY and CDR2 as SMNVEV (reference sequence). The V end lost 5 bases, the J end lost 1 base, and 8 bases lay between the germline ends. This CDR3 region has 13 residues. CDR3: CASSRLPNTEAFF. CDR3 bases: TGTGCCAGCAGTCGGTTACCGAACACTGAAGCTTTCTTT.

The chain is built from TRBV11-3 and TRBJ2-1; 9 bases agree with TRBD2. The CDR3 loop spans 16 amino acids. In germline, CDR1 is SGHNT, CDR2 YENEEA. V shed 0 bases, J shed 12 bases, and the junction held 12 bases outside the gene matches. The DNA for the CDR3 is TGTGCCAGCAGCTTAGATGCGGGACTAGCTTTCCAACGGCAGTTCTTC. Translation: CASSLDAGLAFQRQFF.

This clone is a singleton in its sample. J is TRBJ2-2 and V is TRBV10-3; TRBD1 aligns across 8 bases. The trim removed 6 bases at V and 4 bases at J, leaving 4 bases unmatched. The CDR3 has 14 amino acids. Germline CDR1 ENHRY, CDR2 SYGVKD. The CDR3 region has the DNA TGTGCCATCAGGCGGCAGGGGGCCACCGGGGAGCTGTTTTTT. Translation: CAIRRQGATGELFF.

The gene calls are TRBV6-2 or TRBV6-3 and TRBJ2-7; D could derive from TRBD1 or TRBD2 (5 bases each). Germline values: CDR1 MNHEY, CDR2 SVGEGT. The length of the CDR3 is 15 residues. Trimming stripped 6 bases from V and 0 bases from J, with 15 bases between. The CDR3 spells CASSYRDASSYEQYF. As DNA, the CDR3 is TGTGCCAGCAGCTATCGGGACGCAAGCTCCTACGAGCAGTACTTC.

This clone was recorded only once. The DNA for the CDR3 is TGTGCCAGCAGCCTAGGTGGTTGGGGGGCGCAAGCCAAAAACATTCAGTACTTC. It is translated as CASSLGGWGAQAKNIQYF. The J gene is TRBJ2-4, the V gene TRBV7-8, with D tentatively TRBD1 or TRBD2 (6 bases each). V lost 5 bases and J lost 0, with 20 bases in between. Germline loops: CDR1 SGHVS, CDR2 FQNEAQ. The CDR3 runs 18 residues.

The rearrangement joins TRBV13 to TRBJ1-3; D is perhaps TRBD1 (5 bases). This CDR3 contains 17 residues. CDR1 and CDR2 from the germline V gene are PRHDT and FYEKMQ (reference sequence). The germline V and J ends were trimmed by 1 base and 4 bases, with 17 bases remaining between them. This chain's CDR3 is CASSLAPLRGPGNTIYF. CDR3 in DNA: TGTGCCAGCAGCTTAGCCCCCCTGAGGGGTCCGGGAAACACCATATATTTT.

The gene calls are TRBV9 and TRBJ2-1; TRBD2 matches at 8 bases. CDR3 length: 15 amino acids. V trimming: 4 bases; J trimming: 5 bases; junction bases outside the gene matches: 8. CDR1 is SGDLS, CDR2 YYNGEE, per germline. In DNA form, the CDR3 reads TGTGCCAGCAGCATGGACCAGCGGGGGAACAATGAGCAGTTCTTC. Residues: CASSMDQRGNNEQFF. Supplemented by reference TRBV9 and TRBJ2-1, the full variable domain reads DSGVTQTPKHLITATGQRVTLRCSPRSGDLSVYWYQQSLDQGLQFLIQYYNGEERAKGNILERFSAQQFPDLHSELNLSSLELGDSALYFCASSMDQRGNNEQFFGPGTRLTVL.

This clone was counted a single time. The chain uses TRBV18 and TRBJ2-3; tentatively, D is TRBD1 or TRBD2 (5 bases each). Germline loops: CDR1 KGHSH, CDR2 LQKENI. V lost 3 bases and J lost 4, with 5 bases in between. The CDR3 runs 12 residues. The DNA of the CDR3 is TGTGCCAGCTCACCGGGACCAGATACGCAGTATTTT. Translation: CASSPGPDTQYF.

This chain joins TRBV11-2 and TRBJ1-4; D unclear. CDR3 length equals 13 residues. Germline values: CDR1 SGHAT, CDR2 FQNNGV. Trimming cost V 5 bases and J 4 bases, with 8 bases left between them. The CDR3 is CASSRAVNEKLFF. CDR3 nucleotides: TGTGCCAGCAGCCGGGCAGTTAATGAAAAACTGTTTTTT.

The chain is built from TRBV5-4 and TRBJ2-6; TRBD2 matches at 8 bases. CDR1 SGHNT and CDR2 YYREEE come from the germline V gene (reference sequence). This CDR3 spans 16 amino acids. V lost 4 bases and J lost 0; bases outside the gene matches: 3. CDR3 region: CASSSGRDSGANVLTF. The CDR3 nucleotides are TGTGCCAGCAGCAGCGGGAGAGACTCTGGGGCCAACGTCCTGACTTTC.

The CDR3 sequence is CASSLAGADAFNYGYTF. Here the CDR3 DNA reads TGTGCCAGCAGCTTAGCCGGGGCCGATGCCTTTAACTATGGCTACACCTTC. This rearrangement joins TRBV7-8 to TRBJ1-2, with TRBD1 as a possible D gene (5 bases). Trimming removed 0 bases from V and 1 base from J, with 15 bases in between. The CDR3 runs to 17 residues. The germline CDR1 and CDR2 sequences are SGHVS and FQNEAQ.

The chain has TRBV29-1 and TRBJ2-1; possible D gene TRBD2, 6 bases. The CDR3 spans 14 residues. V was trimmed by 4 bases and J by 8 bases, leaving 18 bases between them. Germline CDR1 is SQVTM and CDR2 is ANQGSEA. The CDR3 nucleotides are TGCAGCGTTGCCAACAAGGCGGGAATTCATGAGCAGTTCTTC. Translated: CSVANKAGIHEQFF.